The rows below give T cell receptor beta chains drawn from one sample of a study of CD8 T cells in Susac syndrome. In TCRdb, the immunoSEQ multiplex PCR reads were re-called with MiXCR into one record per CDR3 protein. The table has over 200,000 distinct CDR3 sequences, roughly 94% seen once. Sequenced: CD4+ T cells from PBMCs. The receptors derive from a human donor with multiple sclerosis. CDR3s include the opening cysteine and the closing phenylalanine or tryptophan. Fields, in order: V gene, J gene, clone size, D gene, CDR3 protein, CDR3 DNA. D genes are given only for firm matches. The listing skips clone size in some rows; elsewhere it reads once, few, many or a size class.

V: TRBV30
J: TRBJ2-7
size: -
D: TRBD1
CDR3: CAWSFRTGTLEYEQYF
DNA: TGTGCCTGGAGTTTTCGGACAGGCACCTTGGAGTACGAGCAGTACTTC

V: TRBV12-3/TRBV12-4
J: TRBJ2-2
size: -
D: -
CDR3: CASSFKGNRELFF
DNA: TGTGCCAGCAGTTTCAAGGGTAATCGGGAGCTGTTTTTT

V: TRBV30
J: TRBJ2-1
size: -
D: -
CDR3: CAWTPTSGGGEQFF
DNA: TGTGCCTGGACCCCTACGTCTGGGGGAGGTGAGCAGTTCTTC

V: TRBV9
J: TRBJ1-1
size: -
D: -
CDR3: CASIDTEAFF
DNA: TGTGCCAGCATTGACACTGAAGCTTTCTTT

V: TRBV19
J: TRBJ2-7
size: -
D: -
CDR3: CASSIRDFPYEQYF
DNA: TGTGCCAGTAGTATCCGGGACTTCCCCTACGAGCAGTACTTC

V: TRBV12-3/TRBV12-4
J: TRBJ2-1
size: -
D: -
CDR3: CASSFGTLGWNEQFF
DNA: TGTGCCAGCAGTTTCGGGACTCTGGGCTGGAATGAGCAGTTCTTC

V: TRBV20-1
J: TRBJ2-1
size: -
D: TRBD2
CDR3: CSASPSGGGSYNEQFF
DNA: TGCAGTGCTAGTCCTAGCGGGGGGGGATCCTACAATGAGCAGTTCTTC

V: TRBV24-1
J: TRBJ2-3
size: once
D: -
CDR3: CATSDPQGTDTQYF
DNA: TGTGCCACCAGTGATCCACAGGGCACAGATACGCAGTATTTT

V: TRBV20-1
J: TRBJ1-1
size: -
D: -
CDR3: CSATGDTEAFF
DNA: TGCAGTGCTACAGGGGACACTGAAGCTTTCTTT

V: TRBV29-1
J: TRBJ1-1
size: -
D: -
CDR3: CSAVRQDFTEAFF
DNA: TGCAGCGCAGTTCGACAGGACTTCACTGAAGCTTTCTTT

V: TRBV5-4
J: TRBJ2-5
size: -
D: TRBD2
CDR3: CASSLSSGGPYQETQYF
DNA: TGTGCCAGCAGCTTGTCTAGCGGGGGGCCGTACCAAGAGACCCAGTACTTC

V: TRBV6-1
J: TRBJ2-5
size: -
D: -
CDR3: CASSQTFTQGLQETQYF
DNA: TGTGCCAGCAGTCAAACCTTCACACAGGGCCTGCAAGAGACCCAGTACTTC

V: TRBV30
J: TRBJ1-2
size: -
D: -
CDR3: CAWSTGGDYGYTF
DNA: TGTGCCTGGAGTACGGGAGGGGACTATGGCTACACCTTC

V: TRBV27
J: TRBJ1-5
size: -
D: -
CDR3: CASRTINQPQHF
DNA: TGTGCCAGCAGGACGATCAATCAGCCCCAGCATTTT

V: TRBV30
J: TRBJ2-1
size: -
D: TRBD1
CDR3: CAWSAGTVNEQFF
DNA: TGTGCCTGGAGCGCCGGGACAGTCAATGAGCAGTTCTTC

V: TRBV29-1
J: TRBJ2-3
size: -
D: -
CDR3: CSVEDRSRGYTQYF
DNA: TGCAGCGTTGAAGATCGATCGCGGGGATATACGCAGTATTTT

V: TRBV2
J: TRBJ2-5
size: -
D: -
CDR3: CASSERTWEETQYF
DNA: TGTGCCAGCAGTGAAAGAACCTGGGAAGAGACCCAGTACTTC

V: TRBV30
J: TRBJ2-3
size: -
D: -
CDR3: CAWSADTQYF
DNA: TGTGCCTGGAGTGCCGATACGCAGTATTTT

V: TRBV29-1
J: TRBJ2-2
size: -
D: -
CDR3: CSVGQRPNTGELFF
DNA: TGCAGCGTCGGACAGAGACCTAACACCGGGGAGCTGTTTTTT

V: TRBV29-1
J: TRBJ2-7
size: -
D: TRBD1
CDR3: CSVDSGTGYYEQYF
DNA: TGCAGCGTGGATTCCGGGACAGGGTACTACGAGCAGTACTTC

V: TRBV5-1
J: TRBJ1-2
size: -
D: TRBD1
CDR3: CASSLYGTESNYGYTF
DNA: TGCGCCAGCAGCTTGTACGGGACAGAATCTAACTATGGCTACACCTTC

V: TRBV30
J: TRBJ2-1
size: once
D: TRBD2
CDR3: CAWSRGLAGENEQFF
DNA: TGTGCCTGGAGTCGAGGACTAGCGGGCGAGAATGAGCAGTTCTTC

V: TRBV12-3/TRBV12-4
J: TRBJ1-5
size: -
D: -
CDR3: CASSPGTRGGQPQHF
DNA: TGTGCCAGCAGTCCCGGGACCCGGGGCGGGCAGCCCCAGCATTTT

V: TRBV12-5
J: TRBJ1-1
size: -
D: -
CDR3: CASRANTEAFF
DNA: TGTGCTAGTAGGGCGAACACTGAAGCTTTCTTT